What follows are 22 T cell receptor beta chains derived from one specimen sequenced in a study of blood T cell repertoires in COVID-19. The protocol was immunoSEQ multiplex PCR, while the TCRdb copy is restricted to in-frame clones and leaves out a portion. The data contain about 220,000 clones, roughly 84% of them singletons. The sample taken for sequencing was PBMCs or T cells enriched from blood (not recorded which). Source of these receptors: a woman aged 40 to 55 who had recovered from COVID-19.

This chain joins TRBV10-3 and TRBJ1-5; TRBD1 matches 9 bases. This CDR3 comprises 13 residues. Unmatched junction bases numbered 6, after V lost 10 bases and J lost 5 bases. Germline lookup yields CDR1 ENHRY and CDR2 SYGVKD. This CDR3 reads CATRGQGDQPQHF. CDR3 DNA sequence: TGTGCCACCAGGGGACAGGGCGATCAGCCCCAGCATTTT.

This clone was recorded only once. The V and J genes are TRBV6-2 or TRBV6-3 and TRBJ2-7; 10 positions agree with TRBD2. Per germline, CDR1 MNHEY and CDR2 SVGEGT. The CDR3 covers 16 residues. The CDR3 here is CASSHSRRTSGYEQYV. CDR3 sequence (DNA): TGTGCCAGCAGTCACTCTCGTAGGACTAGCGGTTACGAGCAGTACGTC.

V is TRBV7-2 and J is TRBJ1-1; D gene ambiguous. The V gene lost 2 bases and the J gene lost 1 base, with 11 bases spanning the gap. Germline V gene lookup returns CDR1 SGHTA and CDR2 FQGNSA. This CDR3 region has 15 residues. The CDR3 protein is CASSLWAGQNTEAFF. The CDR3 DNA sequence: TGTGCCAGCAGCTTATGGGCAGGCCAGAACACTGAAGCTTTCTTT.

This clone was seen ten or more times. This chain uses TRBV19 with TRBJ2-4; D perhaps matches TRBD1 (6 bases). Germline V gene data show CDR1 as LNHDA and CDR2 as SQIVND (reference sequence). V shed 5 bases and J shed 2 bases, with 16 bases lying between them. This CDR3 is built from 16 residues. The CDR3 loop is CASSPPNWGPKNIQYF. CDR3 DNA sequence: TGTGCCAGTAGTCCTCCGAATTGGGGGCCCAAAAACATTCAGTACTTC.

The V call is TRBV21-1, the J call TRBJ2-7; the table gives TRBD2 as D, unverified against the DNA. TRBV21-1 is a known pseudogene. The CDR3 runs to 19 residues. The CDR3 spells CASSKGGTSGKVVSYEQYV. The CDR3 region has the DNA TGTGCCAGCAGCAAAGGTGGGACTAGCGGGAAGGTTGTCTCCTACGAGCAGTACGTC.

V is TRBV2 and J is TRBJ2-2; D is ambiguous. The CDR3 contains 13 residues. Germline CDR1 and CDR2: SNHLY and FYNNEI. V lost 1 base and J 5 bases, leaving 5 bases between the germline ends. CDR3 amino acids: CASSEGRTGELFF. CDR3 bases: TGTGCCAGCAGTGAAGGGCGGACCGGGGAGCTGTTTTTT.

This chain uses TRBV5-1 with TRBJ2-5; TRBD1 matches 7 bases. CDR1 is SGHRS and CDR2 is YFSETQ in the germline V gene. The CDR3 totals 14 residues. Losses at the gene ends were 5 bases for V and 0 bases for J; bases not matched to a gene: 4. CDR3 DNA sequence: TGCGCCAGCAGGACAACAGGGGACCAAGAGACCCAGTACTTC. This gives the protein CASRTTGDQETQYF.

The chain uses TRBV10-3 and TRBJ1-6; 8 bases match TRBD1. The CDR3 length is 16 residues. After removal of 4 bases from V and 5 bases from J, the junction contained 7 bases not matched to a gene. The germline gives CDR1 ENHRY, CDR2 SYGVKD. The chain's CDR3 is CAISAQQGGNNSPLHF. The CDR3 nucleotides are TGTGCCATCAGTGCCCAACAGGGGGGGAATAATTCACCCCTCCACTTT.

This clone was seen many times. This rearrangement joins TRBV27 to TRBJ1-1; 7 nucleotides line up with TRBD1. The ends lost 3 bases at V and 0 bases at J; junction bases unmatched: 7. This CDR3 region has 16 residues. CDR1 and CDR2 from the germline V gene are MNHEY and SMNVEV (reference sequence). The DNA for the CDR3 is TGTGCCAGCAGTTTCCTTCTAGGGGGCCTGAACACTGAAGCTTTCTTT. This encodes CASSFLLGGLNTEAFF.

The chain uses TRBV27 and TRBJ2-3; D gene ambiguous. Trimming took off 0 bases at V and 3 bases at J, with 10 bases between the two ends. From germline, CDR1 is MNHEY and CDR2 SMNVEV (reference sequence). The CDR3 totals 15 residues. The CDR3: CASSLSLRLTDTQYF. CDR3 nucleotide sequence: TGTGCCAGCAGTTTATCGCTTCGTCTAACAGATACGCAGTATTTT.

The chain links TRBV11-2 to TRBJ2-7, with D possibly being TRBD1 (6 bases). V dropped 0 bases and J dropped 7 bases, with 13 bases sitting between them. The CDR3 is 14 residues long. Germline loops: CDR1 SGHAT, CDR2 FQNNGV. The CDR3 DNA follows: TGTGCCAGCAGCTTAGAGTACAGGGTCGAGGAGCAGTACTTC. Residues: CASSLEYRVEEQYF.

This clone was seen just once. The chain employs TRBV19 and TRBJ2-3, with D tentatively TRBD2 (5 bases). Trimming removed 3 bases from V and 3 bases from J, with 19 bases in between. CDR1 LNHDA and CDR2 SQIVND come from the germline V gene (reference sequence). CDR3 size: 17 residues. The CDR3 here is CASSIASSLVGTDTQYF. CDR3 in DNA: TGTGCCAGTAGTATCGCGTCTAGCTTGGTGGGAACAGATACGCAGTATTTT.

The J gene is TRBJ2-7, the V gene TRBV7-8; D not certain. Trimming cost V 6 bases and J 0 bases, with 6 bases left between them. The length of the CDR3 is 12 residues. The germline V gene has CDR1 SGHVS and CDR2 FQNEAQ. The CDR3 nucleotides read TGTGCCAGCAGTTACACCTCCTACGAGCAGTACTTC. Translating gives CASSYTSYEQYF.

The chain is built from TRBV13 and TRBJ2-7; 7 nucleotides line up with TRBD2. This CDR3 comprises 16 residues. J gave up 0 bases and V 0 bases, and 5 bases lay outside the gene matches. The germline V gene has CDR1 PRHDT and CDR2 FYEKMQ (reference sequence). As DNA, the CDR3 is TGTGCCAGCAGCTTAGGCCTAGCGGTTAGCTCCTACGAGCAGTACTTC. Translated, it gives CASSLGLAVSSYEQYF.

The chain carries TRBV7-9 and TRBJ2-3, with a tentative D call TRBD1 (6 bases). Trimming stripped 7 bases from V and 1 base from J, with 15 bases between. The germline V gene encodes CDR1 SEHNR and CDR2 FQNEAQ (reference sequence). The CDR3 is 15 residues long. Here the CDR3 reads CASTTGTTRTDTQYF. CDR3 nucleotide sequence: TGTGCCAGCACAACCGGGACAACTCGCACAGATACGCAGTATTTT.

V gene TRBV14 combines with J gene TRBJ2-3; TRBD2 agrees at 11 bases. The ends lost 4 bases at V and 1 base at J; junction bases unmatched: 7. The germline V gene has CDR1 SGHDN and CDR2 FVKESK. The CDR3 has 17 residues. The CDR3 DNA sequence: TGTGCCAGCAGCCTTAGGATAGCGGGAGGGCGCACAGATACGCAGTATTTT. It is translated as CASSLRIAGGRTDTQYF.

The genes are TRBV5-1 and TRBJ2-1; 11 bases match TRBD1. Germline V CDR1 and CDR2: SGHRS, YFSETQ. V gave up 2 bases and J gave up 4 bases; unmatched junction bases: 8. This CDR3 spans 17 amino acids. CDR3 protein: CASSFPARDRGYNEQFF. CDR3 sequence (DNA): TGCGCCAGCAGCTTCCCTGCCCGGGACAGGGGGTACAATGAGCAGTTCTTC.

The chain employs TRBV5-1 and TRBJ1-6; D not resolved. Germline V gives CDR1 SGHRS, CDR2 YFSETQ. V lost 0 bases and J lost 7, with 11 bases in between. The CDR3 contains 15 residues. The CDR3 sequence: CASSLEAARNSPLHF. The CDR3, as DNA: TGCGCCAGCAGCTTGGAGGCGGCGAGGAATTCACCCCTCCACTTT.

The CDR3 reads CASSLGGTGGNQPQHF. The CDR3, as DNA: TGCGCCAGCAGCTTGGGAGGGACAGGGGGCAATCAGCCCCAGCATTTT. The chain recombines TRBV5-1 with TRBJ1-5, with 10 bases lining up with TRBD1. Germline CDR1 and CDR2: SGHRS and YFSETQ. Unmatched junction bases numbered 2, after V lost 0 bases and J lost 2 bases. This CDR3 region has 16 residues.

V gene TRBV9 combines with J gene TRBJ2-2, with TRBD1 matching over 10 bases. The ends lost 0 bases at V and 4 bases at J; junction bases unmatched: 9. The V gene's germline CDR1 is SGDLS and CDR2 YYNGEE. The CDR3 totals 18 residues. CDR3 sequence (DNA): TGTGCCAGCAGCGTAGGAGTTGTACGGGACAGGGGCACCGGGGAGCTGTTTTTT. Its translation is CASSVGVVRDRGTGELFF.

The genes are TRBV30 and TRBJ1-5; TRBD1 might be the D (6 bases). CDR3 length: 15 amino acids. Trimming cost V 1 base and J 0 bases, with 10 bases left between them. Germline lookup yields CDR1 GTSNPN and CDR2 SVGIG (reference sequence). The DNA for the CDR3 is TGTGCCTGGAGTGATGGACAGTATAGCAATCAGCCCCAGCATTTT. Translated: CAWSDGQYSNQPQHF.

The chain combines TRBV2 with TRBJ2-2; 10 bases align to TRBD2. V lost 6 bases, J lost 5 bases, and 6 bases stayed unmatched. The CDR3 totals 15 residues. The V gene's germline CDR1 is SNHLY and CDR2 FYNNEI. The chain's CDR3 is CASSRPSGRTGELFF. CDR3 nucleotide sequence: TGTGCCAGCAGCCGACCTAGCGGGAGAACCGGGGAGCTGTTTTTT.